This T cell receptor beta chain emerged from a study of post-analysis software for immune sequencing data (dated by TCRdb to the mid-2010s). For the study in its entirety: Recorded disease courses included relapsing-remitting, secondary progressive and progressive-relapsing multiple sclerosis, with some patients lacking subtype annotation. Patient repertoires were compared against around 10 previously published healthy control repertoires from donors aged roughly 6 to 28 years. A subset of samples was prepared in parallel using single-end sample barcoding, then pooled and co-amplified after Illumina adapter ligation. General conclusions and limits of the study: The multiple sclerosis patient group was slightly younger than the control group. When samples were clustered directly using the F measure, samples prepared in the same batch co-clustered strongly, which prompted a batch-effect correction. A few TRBV segments, including TRBV5-6, TRBV5-1 and TRBV20-1, were significantly more frequent in patients than controls. Multiple sclerosis patients had significantly lower normalized Chao1 diversity than controls, a result that suggests substantial peripheral T-cell clonal expansion.

The CDR3 runs 11 amino acids, cysteine and phenylalanine included. CDR3 DNA only is kept here, 33 bases in frame from base 1. The V end loses 6 bases and the J end loses 10 bases, and a stretch of 13 bases separates them. Sequences SQVTM (CDR1) and ANQGSEA (CDR2) are obtained from the germline V gene. TCR beta repertoires were profiled from peripheral blood of under 15 young patients with multiple sclerosis to demonstrate the VDJtools post-analysis software. The multiple sclerosis patients were children and adolescents ranging in age from about 6 to 17 years. A word on this clonotype: The antigen it recognizes is unknown. The sample holds no much larger clone one base away, and base qualities are not on file.

Library preparation was by PCR. The reads were generated on an Illumina HiSeq 2500. To reduce PCR and sequencing biases, unique molecular identifiers were built into the TCR beta cDNA libraries. Approximately 500,000 cDNA molecules were obtained for every 1 to 10 million input T cells, so each molecule roughly corresponded to one T cell. The patient libraries were prepared and sequenced using the same protocol as the earlier healthy control dataset. Samples belonging to the same batch were prepared together, multiplexed and sequenced on a shared HiSeq lane. The source study handled its data this way. MIGEC handled the raw barcoded reads, throwing out single-read molecular identifier groups before consensus assembly and CDR3 extraction. VDJtools was used for post-analysis of the clonotype tables, with diversity normalized by down-sampling every dataset to the smallest sample size. In repertoire overlap clustering, CDR3 amino acid sequences, but not nucleotide sequences, were matched to correct batch-related cross-sample contamination. Through fastp at Q25 and MiXCR, TCRdb rebuilt clones from the public reads, retaining in-frame beta chains. Rows matching on CDR3 protein sequence are summarized as one entry with the most common DNA and genes. For this entry, the V and J calls and clone size follow TCRdb and not the study's own pipeline. This sample lists 350,000 to 450,000 distinct CDR3 sequences; roughly 40% were detected once. Of the sample, 7.5% to 8.5% falls within the top ten clones.

The rearrangement combines TRBV29-1 with TRBJ2-1; no D segment can be confidently identified. Material: blood. The source of this sequence is a girl between 2 and 10 years old with multiple sclerosis. In nucleotides, the sequence is TGCAGCGTCGTCGAGGCCTGGGAGCAGTTCTTC. Its amino acids are CSVVEAWEQFF.